The T cell receptor (beta chain) described here comes from a study of CD8 T cells in ankylosing spondylitis. Quantitative barcoded 5'-RACE was used to prepare TCR beta libraries. TCRdb re-analysed the 5' RACE reads in MiXCR, keeping a single row per CDR3 protein. The sample contains a few hundred thousand distinct CDR3 sequences, roughly 22% of which appear only once. Germline lookup yields CDR1 SQVTM and CDR2 ANQGSEA. Trimming shortened V by 5 bases and J by 2 bases, and 7 bases separated the two germline ends. The CDR3 sequence is 11 residues long. Whole-study findings and limits: A subset of motif variants has previously been described in the synovial fluid and blood of reactive arthritis. CD8+ disease-linked clones were present at relatively low frequencies in blood. Seemingly distinctive of ankylosing spondylitis blood was a TCR beta motif formed by eight highly homologous variants.

In its sample, this clonotype was seen a few times. Its specificity is not known. The sequenced material came from blood, either unsorted or a sorted T cell fraction (not recorded which). The V call is TRBV29-1, the J call TRBJ2-7; D gene ambiguous. This sequence was found in a male donor with ankylosing spondylitis or in good health (not recorded which). CDR3 sequence reads: CSVRTPYEQYF. The CDR3 DNA reads as TGCAGCGTTCGTACGCCCTACGAGCAGTACTTC.